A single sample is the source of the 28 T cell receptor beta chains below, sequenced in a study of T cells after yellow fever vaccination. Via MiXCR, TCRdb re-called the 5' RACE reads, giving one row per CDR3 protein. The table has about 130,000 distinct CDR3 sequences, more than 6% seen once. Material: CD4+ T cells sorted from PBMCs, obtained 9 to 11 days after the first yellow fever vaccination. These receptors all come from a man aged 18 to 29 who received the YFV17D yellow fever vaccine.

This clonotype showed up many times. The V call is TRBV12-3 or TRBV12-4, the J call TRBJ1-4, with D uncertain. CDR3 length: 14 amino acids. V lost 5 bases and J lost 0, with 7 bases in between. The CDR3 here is CASSQMTTNEKLFF. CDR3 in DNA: TGTGCCAGCAGTCAGATGACAACTAATGAAAAACTGTTTTTT.

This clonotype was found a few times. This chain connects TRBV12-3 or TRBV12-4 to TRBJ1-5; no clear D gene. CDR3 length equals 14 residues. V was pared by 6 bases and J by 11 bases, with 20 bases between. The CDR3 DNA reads TGTGCCAGCAGGAGGACGGGGTTAGTGATGTCCCAGCATTTT. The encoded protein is CASRRTGLVMSQHF.

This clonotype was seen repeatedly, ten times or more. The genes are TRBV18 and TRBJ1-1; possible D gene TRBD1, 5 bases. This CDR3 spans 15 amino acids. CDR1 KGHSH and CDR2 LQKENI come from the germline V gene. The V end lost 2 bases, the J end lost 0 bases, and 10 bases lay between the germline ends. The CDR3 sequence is CASSPRDGLNTEAFF. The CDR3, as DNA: TGTGCCAGCTCACCAAGGGACGGCTTGAACACTGAAGCTTTCTTT.

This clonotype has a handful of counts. The CDR3 DNA follows: TGTGCCAGCAGTACCACAGGGGACCATGGCTACACCTTC. Translating it yields CASSTTGDHGYTF. The chain carries TRBV12-3 or TRBV12-4 and TRBJ1-2; 7 positions match TRBD1. The CDR3 spans 13 residues. J lost 6 bases, V lost 5 bases, and 6 bases had no gene match.

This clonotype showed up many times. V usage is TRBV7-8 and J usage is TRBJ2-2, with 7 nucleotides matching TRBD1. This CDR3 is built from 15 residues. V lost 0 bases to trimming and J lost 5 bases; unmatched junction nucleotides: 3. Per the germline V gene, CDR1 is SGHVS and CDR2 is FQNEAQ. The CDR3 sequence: CASSLAIQGTGELFF. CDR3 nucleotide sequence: TGTGCCAGCAGCTTAGCGATACAGGGGACCGGGGAGCTGTTTTTT. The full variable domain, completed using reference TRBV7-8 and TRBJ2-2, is GAGVSQSPRYKVAKRGQDVALRCDPISGHVSLFWYQQALGQGPEFLTYFQNEAQLDKSGLPSDRFFAERPEGSVSTLKIQRTQQEDSAVYLCASSLAIQGTGELFFGEGSRLTVL.

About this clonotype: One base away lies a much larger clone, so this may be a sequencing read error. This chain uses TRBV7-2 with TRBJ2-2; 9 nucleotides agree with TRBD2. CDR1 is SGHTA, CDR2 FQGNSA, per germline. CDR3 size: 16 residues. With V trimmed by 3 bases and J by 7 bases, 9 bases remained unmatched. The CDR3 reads CASSFLSGGTIGELFF. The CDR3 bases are TGTGCCAGCAGCTTCTTGAGCGGGGGGACTATCGGGGAGCTGTTTTTT.

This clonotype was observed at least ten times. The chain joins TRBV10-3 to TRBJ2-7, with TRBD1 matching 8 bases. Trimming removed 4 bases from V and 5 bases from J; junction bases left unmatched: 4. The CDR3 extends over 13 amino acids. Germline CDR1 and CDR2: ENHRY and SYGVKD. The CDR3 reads CAISGTGINEQYF. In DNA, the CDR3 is TGTGCCATCAGTGGGACAGGGATAAACGAGCAGTACTTC.

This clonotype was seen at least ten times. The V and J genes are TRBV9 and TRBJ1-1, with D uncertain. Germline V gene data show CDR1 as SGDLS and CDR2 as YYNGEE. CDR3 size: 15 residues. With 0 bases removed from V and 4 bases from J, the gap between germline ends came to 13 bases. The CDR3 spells CASSVGAPAGTEAFF. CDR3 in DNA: TGTGCCAGCAGCGTAGGAGCGCCCGCGGGCACTGAAGCTTTCTTT. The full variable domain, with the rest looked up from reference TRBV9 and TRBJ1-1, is DSGVTQTPKHLITATGQRVTLRCSPRSGDLSVYWYQQSLDQGLQFLIQYYNGEERAKGNILERFSAQQFPDLHSELNLSSLELGDSALYFCASSVGAPAGTEAFFGQGTRLTVV.

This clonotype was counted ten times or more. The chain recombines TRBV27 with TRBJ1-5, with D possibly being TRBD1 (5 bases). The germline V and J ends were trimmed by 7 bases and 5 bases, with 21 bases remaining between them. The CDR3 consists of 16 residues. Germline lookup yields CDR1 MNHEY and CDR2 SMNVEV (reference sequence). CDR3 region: CASKPRWGESYQPQHF. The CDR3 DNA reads TGTGCCAGCAAACCCCGCTGGGGGGAGTCGTATCAGCCCCAGCATTTT.

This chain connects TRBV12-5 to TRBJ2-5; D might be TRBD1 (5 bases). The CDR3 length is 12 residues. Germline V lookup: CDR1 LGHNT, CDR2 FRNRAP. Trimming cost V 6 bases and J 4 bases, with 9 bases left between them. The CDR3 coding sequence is TGTGCTAGTGGGGACAACTCAGAGACCCAGTACTTC. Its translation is CASGDNSETQYF.

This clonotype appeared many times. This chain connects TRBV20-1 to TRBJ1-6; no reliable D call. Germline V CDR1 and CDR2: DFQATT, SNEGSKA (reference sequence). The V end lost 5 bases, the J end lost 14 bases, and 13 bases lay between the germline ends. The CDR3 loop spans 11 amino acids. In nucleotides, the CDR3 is TGCAGTGCTGATTATCGTAACGCCCTCCACTTT. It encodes CSADYRNALHF.

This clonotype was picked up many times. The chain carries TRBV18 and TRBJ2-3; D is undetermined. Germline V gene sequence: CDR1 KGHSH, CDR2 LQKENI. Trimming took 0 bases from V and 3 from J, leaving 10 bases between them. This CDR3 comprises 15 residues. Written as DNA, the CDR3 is TGTGCCAGCTCACCACCGCGCTTGGGGACAGATACGCAGTATTTT. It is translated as CASSPPRLGTDTQYF.

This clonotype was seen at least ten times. The CDR3 coding sequence is TGCGCCAGCAGCGGGGGGACAGCGCCCCTACAAGAGACCCAGTACTTC. Translated, it gives CASSGGTAPLQETQYF. V is TRBV5-1 and J is TRBJ2-5, with TRBD1 as a possible D gene (7 bases). This CDR3 has 16 amino acids. Per germline, CDR1 SGHRS and CDR2 YFSETQ. Trimming removed 4 bases from V and 2 bases from J, with 18 bases in between. Variable domain in full (rest from reference TRBV5-1 and TRBJ2-5): KAGVTQTPRYLIKTRGQQVTLSCSPISGHRSVSWYQQTPGQGLQFLFEYFSETQRNKGNFPGRFSGRQFSNSRSEMNVSTLELGDSALYLCASSGGTAPLQETQYFGPGTRLLVL.

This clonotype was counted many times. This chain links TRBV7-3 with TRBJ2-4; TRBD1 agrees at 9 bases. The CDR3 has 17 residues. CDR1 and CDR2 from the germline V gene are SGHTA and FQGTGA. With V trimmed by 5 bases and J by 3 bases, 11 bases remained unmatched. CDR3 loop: CASSPGTGQGGKNIQYF. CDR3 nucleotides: TGTGCCAGCAGCCCGGGGACGGGACAGGGAGGCAAAAACATTCAGTACTTC.

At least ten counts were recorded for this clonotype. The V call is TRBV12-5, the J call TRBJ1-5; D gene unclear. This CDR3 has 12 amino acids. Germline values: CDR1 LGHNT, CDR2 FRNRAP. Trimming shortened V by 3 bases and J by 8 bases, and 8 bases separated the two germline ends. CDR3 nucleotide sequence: TGTGCTAGTGGTTTAGTCAGAGAGCCCCAGCATTTT. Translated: CASGLVREPQHF.

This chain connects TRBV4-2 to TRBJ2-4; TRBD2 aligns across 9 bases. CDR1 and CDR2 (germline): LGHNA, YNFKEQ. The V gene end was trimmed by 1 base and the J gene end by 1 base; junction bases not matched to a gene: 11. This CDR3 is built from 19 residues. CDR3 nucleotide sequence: TGTGCCAGCAGCCAAGTAGCGGGGGCTAAGAATACTGCCAAAAACATTCAGTACTTC. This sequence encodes CASSQVAGAKNTAKNIQYF.

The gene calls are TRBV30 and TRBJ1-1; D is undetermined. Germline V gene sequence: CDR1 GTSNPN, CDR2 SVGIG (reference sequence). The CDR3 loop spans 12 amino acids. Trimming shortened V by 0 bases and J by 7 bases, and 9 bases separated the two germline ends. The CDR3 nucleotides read TGTGCCTGGAGTGTACATGGATGTGAAGCTTTCTTT. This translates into CAWSVHGCEAFF.

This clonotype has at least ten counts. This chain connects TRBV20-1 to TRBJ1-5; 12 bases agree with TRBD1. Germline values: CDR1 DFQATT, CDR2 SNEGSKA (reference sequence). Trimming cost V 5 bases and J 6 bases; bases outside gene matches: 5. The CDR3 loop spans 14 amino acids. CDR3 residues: CSAVPGQGAQPQHF. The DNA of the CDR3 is TGCAGTGCTGTGCCGGGACAGGGGGCTCAGCCCCAGCATTTT.

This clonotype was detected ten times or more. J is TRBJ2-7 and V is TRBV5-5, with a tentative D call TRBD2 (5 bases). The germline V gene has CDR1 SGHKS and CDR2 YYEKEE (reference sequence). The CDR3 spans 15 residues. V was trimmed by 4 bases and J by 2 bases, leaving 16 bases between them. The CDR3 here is CASSMITSGTYEQYF. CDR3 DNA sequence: TGTGCCAGCAGCATGATTACGTCCGGGACCTACGAGCAGTACTTC. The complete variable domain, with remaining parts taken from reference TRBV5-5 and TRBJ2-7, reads DAGVTQSPTHLIKTRGQQVTLRCSPISGHKSVSWYQQVLGQGPQFIFQYYEKEERGRGNFPDRFSARQFPNYSSELNVNALLLGDSALYLCASSMITSGTYEQYFGPGTRLTVT.

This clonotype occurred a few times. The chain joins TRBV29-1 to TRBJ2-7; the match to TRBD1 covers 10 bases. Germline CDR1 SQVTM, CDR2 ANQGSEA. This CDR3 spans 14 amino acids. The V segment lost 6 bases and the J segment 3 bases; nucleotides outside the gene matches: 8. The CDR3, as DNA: TGCAGCGTCCGGACAGGGGGGAAAAGCTACGAGCAGTACTTC. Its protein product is CSVRTGGKSYEQYF.

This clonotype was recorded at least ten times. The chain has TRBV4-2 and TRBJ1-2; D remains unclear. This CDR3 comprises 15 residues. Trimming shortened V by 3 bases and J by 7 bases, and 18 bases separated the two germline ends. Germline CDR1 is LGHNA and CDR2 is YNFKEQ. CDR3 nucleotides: TGTGCCAGCAGCCAGACGGGCCTCGAACCTCCTGGCTACACCTTC. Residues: CASSQTGLEPPGYTF.

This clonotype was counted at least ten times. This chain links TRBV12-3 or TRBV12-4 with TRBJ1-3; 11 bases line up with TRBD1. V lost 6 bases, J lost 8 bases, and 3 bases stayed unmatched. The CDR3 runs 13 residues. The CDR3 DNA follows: TGTGCCAGCAGCCTGGGACAGGGGGACACCATATATTTT. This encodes CASSLGQGDTIYF.

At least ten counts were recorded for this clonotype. The CDR3 loop reads CSASRAFQGYSGNQPQHF. CDR3 nucleotides: TGCAGTGCTAGCCGGGCGTTTCAGGGGTATTCTGGCAATCAGCCCCAGCATTTT. The chain joins TRBV20-1 to TRBJ1-5, with D possibly matching TRBD1 (6 bases). V was shortened by 3 bases and J by 2 bases, with 23 bases between the two germline ends. The CDR3 consists of 18 residues. Germline-derived CDR1 and CDR2 are DFQATT and SNEGSKA (reference sequence).

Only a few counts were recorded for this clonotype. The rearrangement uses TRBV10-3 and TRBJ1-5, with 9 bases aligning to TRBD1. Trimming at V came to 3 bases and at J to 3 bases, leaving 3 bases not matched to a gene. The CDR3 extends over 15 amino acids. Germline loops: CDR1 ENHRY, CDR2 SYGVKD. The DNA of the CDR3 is TGTGCCATCAGTGAAAGGACAGGGGTCAATCAGCCCCAGCATTTT. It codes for CAISERTGVNQPQHF.

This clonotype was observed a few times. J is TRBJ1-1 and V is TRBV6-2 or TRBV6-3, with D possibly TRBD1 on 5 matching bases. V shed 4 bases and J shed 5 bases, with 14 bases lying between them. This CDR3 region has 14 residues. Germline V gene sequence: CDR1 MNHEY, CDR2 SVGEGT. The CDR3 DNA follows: TGTGCCAGCAGTTTTCCAGGGTGGGAGACTGAAGCTTTCTTT. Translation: CASSFPGWETEAFF.

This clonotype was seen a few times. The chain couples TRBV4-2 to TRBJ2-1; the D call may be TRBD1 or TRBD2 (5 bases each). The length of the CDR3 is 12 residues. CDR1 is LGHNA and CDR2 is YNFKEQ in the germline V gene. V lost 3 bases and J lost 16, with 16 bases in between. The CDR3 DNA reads TGTGCCAGCAGCCATGAAGAGGGGCGTCGATTCTTC. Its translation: CASSHEEGRRFF.

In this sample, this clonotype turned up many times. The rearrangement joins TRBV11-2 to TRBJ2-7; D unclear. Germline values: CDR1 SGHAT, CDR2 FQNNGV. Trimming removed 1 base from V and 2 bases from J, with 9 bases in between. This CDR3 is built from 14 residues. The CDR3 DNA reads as TGTGCCAGCAGCTTAGGGCTAGAAGCCTACGAGCAGTACGTC. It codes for CASSLGLEAYEQYV.

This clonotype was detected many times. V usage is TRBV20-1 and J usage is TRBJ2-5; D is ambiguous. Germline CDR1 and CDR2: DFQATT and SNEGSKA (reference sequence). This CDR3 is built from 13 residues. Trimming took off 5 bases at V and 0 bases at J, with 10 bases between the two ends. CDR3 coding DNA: TGCAGTGCTCCGGGCCCGGACCAAGAGACCCAGTACTTC. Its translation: CSAPGPDQETQYF.